The clone carrying this T cell receptor beta chain was picked up a small number of times. Its specificity is not known. TCRdb itself ran the 5' RACE reads through MiXCR, one entry per CDR3 protein. The data contain approximately 250,000 distinct CDR3 sequences, around 6.7% of them singletons. This sample was taken from a study of T cells after yellow fever vaccination. Notes on the study in general: Peak timing came faster in the weaker secondary response, day 5 versus 15.

Germline CDR1 reads SGHVS; CDR2 reads FNYEAQ. The CDR3 totals 16 residues. J gave up 4 bases and V 5 bases, and 9 bases lay outside the gene matches. V gene TRBV7-6 combines with J gene TRBJ2-1; 9 bases are shared with TRBD2. This clonotype was sampled from a man aged 30 to 39 who received the YFV17D yellow fever vaccine. The input for sequencing was CD4+ T cells sorted from PBMCs, taken on the day of the yellow fever booster vaccination. For the CDR3, the DNA is TGTGCCAGCAGCCCCGACGCGGGGGGGATATACAATGAGCAGTTCTTC. Its protein product is CASSPDAGGIYNEQFF.